These T cell receptor beta chains were read from a single sample in a study of T cell responses to AZD1222 COVID-19 vaccine. Repertoires were generated with immunoSEQ multiplex PCR, while TCRdb's copy carries only in-frame clones and drops some. The sample includes more than 110,000 clones, about 90% seen only once; the top ten take about 5.9%. The sequences come from peripheral blood, collected on day 0 of AZD1222 vaccination. The origin of the receptors is an adult in good health. Each CDR3 is given with its conserved first and last residue. D genes are given only for firm matches. Only part of the rows carry a size: once, few, many, or a class if the clone is expanded.

>.|.|TRBV10-3|TRBJ1-2
CAISEGAVGYTF
TGTGCCATCAGTGAGGGGGCAGTTGGCTACACCTTC
>.|TRBD2|TRBV4-2|TRBJ2-6
CASSQDAGAGANVLTF
TGTGCCAGCAGCCAAGATGCGGGGGCTGGGGCCAACGTCCTGACTTTC
>few|.|TRBV10-3|TRBJ2-7
CAISANSLGEQYF
TGTGCCATCAGTGCGAACTCCCTTGGAGAGCAGTACTTC
>.|.|TRBV28|TRBJ1-5
CASKDQPQHF
TGTGCCTCGAAGGATCAGCCCCAGCATTTT
>.|.|TRBV6-1|TRBJ2-3
CASSEGLRNTQYF
TGTGCCAGCAGTGAAGGGTTACGCAACACGCAGTATTTT
>.|.|TRBV4-1|TRBJ1-4
CASSQDRYGHLTATNEKLFF
TGCGCCAGCAGCCAAGATCGATATGGCCACCTAACTGCAACTAATGAAAAACTGTTTTTT
>.|TRBD2|TRBV2|TRBJ2-1
CASRPTLRTSGIYNEQFF
TGTGCCAGCAGACCGACACTTAGGACTAGCGGAATCTACAATGAGCAGTTCTTC
>.|TRBD2|TRBV6-2/TRBV6-3|TRBJ2-3
CASSYPGLAGGHTQYF
TGTGCCAGCAGTTACCCCGGACTAGCGGGAGGACATACGCAGTATTTT
>.|TRBD2|TRBV5-8|TRBJ2-3
CASSLPAGGPDTQYF
TGTGCCAGCAGCTTGCCAGCGGGAGGTCCAGATACGCAGTATTTT
>.|TRBD1|TRBV27|TRBJ1-1
CASSSDRAPNTEAFF
TGTGCCAGCAGTTCGGACAGGGCTCCGAACACTGAAGCTTTCTTT
>.|.|TRBV7-2|TRBJ1-5
CASSLGGIWNQPQHF
TGTGCCAGCAGCTTAGGCGGGATTTGGAATCAGCCCCAGCATTTT
>.|.|TRBV7-2|TRBJ2-7
CASSLAGTTYEQYF
TGTGCCAGCAGCTTAGCTGGGACAACCTACGAGCAGTACTTC
>.|.|TRBV4-2|TRBJ2-1
CASSQDLESKAYNEQFF
TGTGCCAGCAGCCAAGACCTGGAGAGTAAGGCGTACAATGAGCAGTTCTTC
>.|.|TRBV19|TRBJ1-1
CASSVQGSANTEAFF
TGTGCCAGTAGTGTGCAGGGGTCGGCGAACACTGAAGCTTTCTTT
>.|TRBD1|TRBV6-5|TRBJ1-1
CASLDRDRATEAFF
TGTGCCTCTTTGGACCGGGACAGGGCTACTGAAGCTTTCTTT
>once|TRBD1|TRBV7-6|TRBJ2-7
CASSLGDSSYEQYF
TGTGCCAGCAGCTTGGGGGACAGCTCCTACGAGCAGTACTTC
>.|.|TRBV5-4|TRBJ2-7
CASSLLAVGPYEQYF
TGTGCCAGCAGCTTATTAGCGGTTGGACCCTACGAGCAGTACTTC
>few|.|TRBV7-9|TRBJ1-3
CASSLAAGTGNTIYF
TGTGCCAGCAGCTTAGCGGCAGGAACTGGAAACACCATATATTTT
>.|.|TRBV28|TRBJ1-1
CASSLLGFTEAFF
TGTGCCAGCAGTTTATTAGGGTTTACTGAAGCTTTCTTT
>.|.|TRBV6-4|TRBJ2-4
CASSGSVAKNIQYF
TGTGCCAGCAGTGGCAGCGTAGCCAAAAACATTCAGTACTTC
>.|TRBD1|TRBV13|TRBJ1-2
CASSGGTGGFNGYTF
TGTGCCAGCAGCGGTGGGACAGGGGGATTTAATGGCTACACCTTC
>.|.|TRBV30|TRBJ2-3
CAWSVGLAPTDTQYF
TGTGCCTGGAGTGTAGGCCTAGCGCCCACAGATACGCAGTATTTT
>.|TRBD1|TRBV12-3/TRBV12-4|TRBJ2-7
CASRRTTGGEQYF
TGTGCCAGCAGAAGAACCACAGGGGGCGAGCAGTACTTC
>.|.|TRBV6-1|TRBJ1-2
CASSEFGAPSDGYTF
TGTGCCAGCAGTGAGTTCGGGGCCCCGAGTGATGGCTACACCTTC
>.|.|TRBV9|TRBJ1-1
CASSVQGWTEAFF
TGTGCCAGCAGCGTTCAAGGGTGGACTGAAGCTTTCTTT
>.|TRBD1|TRBV6-5|TRBJ2-7
CASIRDRAYEQYF
TGTGCCAGCATTAGGGACAGGGCCTACGAGCAGTACTTC
>.|.|TRBV14|TRBJ2-3
CASSQDWETSETQYF
TGTGCCAGCAGCCAAGATTGGGAAACATCGGAGACGCAGTATTTT
>.|.|TRBV11-2|TRBJ2-3
CASTSRGDTQYF
TGTGCCAGCACTTCGCGTGGAGATACGCAGTATTTT
>few|TRBD1|TRBV15|TRBJ1-3
CATSRTGDGGNTIYF
TGTGCCACCAGCAGAACAGGGGACGGAGGAAACACCATATATTTT
>.|TRBD2|TRBV5-1|TRBJ2-7
CASSLVLRGVPGEQYF
TGCGCCAGCAGCTTGGTACTCCGGGGGGTCCCGGGAGAGCAGTACTTC
>.|TRBD2|TRBV6-4|TRBJ2-1
CASSDSPSGLYNEQFF
TGTGCCAGCAGTGACTCGCCTAGCGGCCTCTACAATGAGCAGTTCTTC
>.|.|TRBV5-1|TRBJ1-3
CASSLELGRGLSGNTIYF
TGCGCCAGCAGCTTGGAGTTGGGTCGGGGACTCTCTGGAAACACCATATATTTT
>.|TRBD1|TRBV20-1|TRBJ2-7
CSASSLRTGNYEQYF
TGCAGTGCTAGTAGTCTTAGGACAGGGAACTACGAGCAGTACTTC
>once|.|TRBV7-2|TRBJ2-7
CASSSIAYYEQYF
TGTGCCAGCAGCTCGATAGCATACTACGAGCAGTACTTC
>.|TRBD1|TRBV7-9|TRBJ1-4
CASSPTDRGTTQAEKLFF
TGTGCCAGCAGCCCAACGGACAGGGGGACCACTCAGGCTGAAAAACTGTTTTTT
>.|TRBD2|TRBV27|TRBJ2-7
CASIQAGGSYEQYF
TGTGCCAGCATCCAAGCGGGAGGCTCCTACGAGCAGTACTTC
>.|.|TRBV9|TRBJ2-1
CASTLRAGSNEQFF
TGTGCCAGCACCCTTCGGGCAGGATCCAATGAGCAGTTCTTC
>.|.|TRBV5-1|TRBJ2-7
CASSLAAFTGGMYEQYF
TGCGCCAGCAGCTTGGCCGCATTTACTGGAGGGATGTACGAGCAGTACTTC
>.|TRBD1|TRBV7-2|TRBJ1-4
CASSSGQFNEKLFF
TGTGCCAGCAGCTCGGGACAGTTTAATGAAAAACTGTTTTTT
>.|TRBD2|TRBV4-1|TRBJ2-4
CASSFSAGKADIQYF
TGCGCCAGCAGCTTTTCAGCGGGAAAGGCCGACATTCAGTACTTC
>.|TRBD1|TRBV19|TRBJ1-5
CASSPYLGGQGALGNQPQHF
TGTGCCAGTAGCCCCTACTTAGGAGGACAGGGGGCTTTGGGCAATCAGCCCCAGCATTTT
>.|.|TRBV4-3|TRBJ1-2
CASSQDRGVIYGYTF
TGCGCCAGCAGCCAAGATCGGGGGGTTATCTATGGCTACACCTTC